This TCR beta chain comes out of a study of control samples from healthy donors and cancer patients. Profiling relied on immunoSEQ multiplex PCR, and the TCRdb table lists in-frame clones only, not all of them. The table records approximately 100,000 clones, 80% to 90% of them present only once. The CDR3 contains 15 residues. Germline CDR1 reads MNHEY; CDR2 reads SVGAGI. Unmatched junction bases numbered 8, after V lost 4 bases and J lost 4 bases. Sequenced: blood. V and J are TRBV6-5 and TRBJ1-1; 8 bases match TRBD1. The receptor comes from a man younger than 45 in good health. The CDR3 sequence is CASSFGQGKITEAFF. The CDR3 DNA reads TGTGCCAGCAGTTTTGGACAGGGAAAGATCACTGAAGCTTTCTTT.